These 9 T cell receptor beta chains share one sample of origin, sequenced in a study of T cell responses to AZD1222 COVID-19 vaccine. Only in-frame clones appear in the TCRdb table, and some are missing; sequencing was by immunoSEQ multiplex PCR. The sample contains 120,000 or so clones, 75% to 95% of which appear only once. The specimen was peripheral blood, collected on day 0 of AZD1222 vaccination. The receptor set was obtained from an adult in good health.

V gene TRBV29-1 combines with J gene TRBJ1-1; tentative D call: TRBD1 (6 bases). V gave up 7 bases and J gave up 0 bases, with 12 bases separating them. Germline V gene lookup returns CDR1 SQVTM and CDR2 ANQGSEA. The CDR3 totals 13 residues. The CDR3 here is CSARQAVNTEAFF. CDR3 coding DNA: TGCAGCGCCCGACAGGCAGTGAACACTGAAGCTTTCTTT.

About this clone itself: One junction end disagrees with the germline gene, perhaps due to a read error. The J gene is TRBJ1-1, the V gene TRBV30; unclear D gene. The V gene's germline CDR1 is GTSNPN and CDR2 SVGIG (reference sequence). The CDR3 loop spans 10 amino acids. Here the CDR3 DNA reads TGTGCCTGGAGTCTGAAGGGAGGTGGCTTT. Translated: CAWSLKGGGF.

The genes are TRBV13 and TRBJ1-6; possible D gene TRBD1, 6 bases. Germline V gives CDR1 PRHDT, CDR2 FYEKMQ (reference sequence). The CDR3 loop spans 16 amino acids. V shed 5 bases and J shed 7 bases, with 18 bases lying between them. CDR3 residues: CASSQRQAVGNSPLHF. CDR3 DNA: TGTGCCAGCAGCCAACGACAGGCAGTCGGGAATTCACCCCTCCACTTT.

The J gene is TRBJ1-4, the V gene TRBV6-5, with D hard to call. Germline CDR1 MNHEY, CDR2 SVGAGI. CDR3 length: 13 amino acids. V lost 5 bases and J 7 bases, leaving 11 bases between the germline ends. The CDR3 loop is CASSKHTLEKLFF. The CDR3 bases are TGTGCCAGCAGTAAGCACACCCTTGAAAAACTGTTTTTT.

V and J are TRBV28 and TRBJ2-5; D remains ambiguous. The germline V gene encodes CDR1 MDHEN and CDR2 SYDVKM. Trimming removed 4 bases from V and 5 bases from J, with 8 bases in between. The CDR3 consists of 12 residues. CDR3 sequence (DNA): TGTGCCAGCAGTTCATTCGGGGAGACCCAGTACTTC. It specifies CASSSFGETQYF.

This clone was picked up a small number of times. The rearrangement links TRBV2 to TRBJ1-2; D might be TRBD1 (6 bases). The CDR3 has 12 amino acids. The V gene lost 8 bases and the J gene lost 6 bases, with 13 bases spanning the gap. Germline values: CDR1 SNHLY, CDR2 FYNNEI. The CDR3 nucleotides are TGTGCCAGCGGAGACAGGAAACATGGCTACACCTTC. Amino acid sequence: CASGDRKHGYTF.

CDR3 bases: TGTGCCAGCAGTTCCAGGGGCTATGGCTACACCTTC. Its translation is CASSSRGYGYTF. The rearrangement links TRBV27 to TRBJ1-2, with D possibly being TRBD1 (6 bases). V lost 4 bases, J lost 4 bases, and 7 bases lay in between. Looked up from germline, CDR1 is MNHEY and CDR2 is SMNVEV (reference sequence). This CDR3 is built from 12 residues.

The chain carries TRBV19 and TRBJ1-2; TRBD1 matches at 9 bases. CDR1 and CDR2 (germline): LNHDA, SQIVND (reference sequence). This CDR3 region has 18 residues. After removal of 1 base from V and 3 bases from J, the junction contained 12 bases not matched to a gene. The CDR3 is CASSIVAPTGGPYYGYTF. CDR3 coding DNA: TGTGCCAGTAGTATAGTTGCCCCGACAGGGGGTCCCTACTATGGCTACACCTTC.

This clone was observed a single time. CDR3 coding DNA: TGTGCCAGCAGCTTAGCGGCATCCTGGAACGAGCAGTACTTC. Translated: CASSLAASWNEQYF. The chain links TRBV7-9 to TRBJ2-7, with D hard to call. Germline CDR1 reads SEHNR; CDR2 reads FQNEAQ (reference sequence). V was pared by 0 bases and J by 5 bases, with 11 bases between. The CDR3 is 14 residues long. The full variable domain, completed using reference TRBV7-9 and TRBJ2-7, is DTGVSQNPRHKITKRGQNVTFRCDPISEHNRLYWYRQTLGQGPEFLTYFQNEAQLEKSRLLSDRFSAERPKGSFSTLEIQRTEQGDSAMYLCASSLAASWNEQYFGPGTRLTVT.